These 30 T cell receptor beta chains share one sample of origin, sequenced in a study of tumor-infiltrating lymphocytes in primary liver carcinoma. TCR beta cDNA was prepared out of 500 ng total RNA by means of a constant-region primer. The TCR beta library was amplified through three nested multiplex PCR rounds in a modified ARM-PCR procedure. Rounds one and two of PCR, each of around 9 cycles, were primed with TRBV1-TRBV30 forward primers and a C-beta reverse primer. TCRdb itself ran the multiplex PCR reads through MiXCR, one entry per CDR3 protein. The sample has 95,000 to 150,000 distinct CDR3 sequences; 50% to 70% are singletons. Extraction of RNA together with DNA used about 17-31 mg of unsorted bulk tissue. Sequencing was carried out using liver tumor tissue from sampling region 1. Subset of the sample: tumor region T1, superior pole. The receptors were sampled from a woman aged 60-75 years with primary liver carcinoma and hepatitis B virus infection.

This clonotype appeared once. One end of the junction is discordant with germline, which a read error may explain. The chain has TRBV11-2 and TRBJ2-7; 9 nucleotides line up with TRBD1. The CDR3 loop spans 14 amino acids. Per germline, CDR1 SGHAT and CDR2 FQNNGV. CDR3 coding DNA: TGTGGCAGCAGCTTGCGGGACAGGGTAGGCGAGCGGCACTTC. Amino acids: CGSSLRDRVGERHF.

The rearrangement links TRBV12-3 or TRBV12-4 to TRBJ2-7; perhaps TRBD1 as D (6 bases). CDR3 length equals 12 residues. V lost 6 bases, J lost 5 bases, and 11 bases lay in between. The CDR3 loop is CASSSQGDEQYF. As DNA, the CDR3 is TGTGCCAGCAGCTCACAGGGAGACGAGCAGTACTTC.

On this clonotype: A much larger clone lies a single base off, so this may be a read error. The chain recombines TRBV6-1 with TRBJ2-3; TRBD1 agrees at 9 bases. The CDR3 is 14 residues long. The V gene's germline CDR1 is MNHNS and CDR2 SASEGT. The chain's CDR3 is CASSDVQGADAQYF. The CDR3, as DNA: TGTGCCAGCAGTGATGTACAGGGGGCAGATGCGCAGTATTTT.

This chain links TRBV28 with TRBJ2-5; TRBD1 matches 7 bases. Germline-derived CDR1 and CDR2 are MDHEN and SYDVKM. The CDR3 consists of 15 residues. The J segment lost 2 bases and the V segment lost 6 bases, leaving 9 bases of the junction unmatched. CDR3 in amino acids: CASSPLGTDQETQYF. CDR3 DNA sequence: TGTGCCAGCAGCCCACTAGGGACAGATCAAGAGACCCAGTACTTC.

Comments on this clonotype: No conserved phenylalanine or tryptophan is present at the end of the CDR3, so a read error is the likely explanation. Because the CDR3's place on the DNA is in doubt, the DNA is left out and the CDR3 is given as listed by TCRdb. V and J are TRBV11-2 and TRBJ2-2. The CDR3 totals 13 residues, both ends included. Germline V lookup: CDR1 SGHAT, CDR2 FQNNGV. CDR3 sequence reads: CASSLEGTGELFS.

The V gene is TRBV5-1, the J gene TRBJ1-3; D gene uncertain. This CDR3 is built from 13 residues. Germline CDR1 and CDR2: SGHRS and YFSETQ. V was cut by 3 bases and J by 0 bases, with 4 bases left in between. The CDR3 sequence: CASSSDSGNTIYF. CDR3 bases: TGCGCCAGCAGCTCCGACTCTGGAAACACCATATATTTT.

This rearrangement joins TRBV5-5 to TRBJ2-5; 9 bases line up with TRBD1. Per germline, CDR1 SGHKS and CDR2 YYEKEE (reference sequence). The CDR3 is 16 amino acids. J gave up 4 bases and V 0 bases, and 7 bases lay outside the gene matches. CDR3 coding DNA: TGTGCCAGCAGCTTGGCCGGGACAGGGTGGATAGAGACCCAGTACTTC. This sequence encodes CASSLAGTGWIETQYF. Full variable domain (remainder filled in from reference TRBV5-5 and TRBJ2-5): DAGVTQSPTHLIKTRGQQVTLRCSPISGHKSVSWYQQVLGQGPQFIFQYYEKEERGRGNFPDRFSARQFPNYSSELNVNALLLGDSALYLCASSLAGTGWIETQYFGPGTRLLVL.

Concerning this clonotype itself: Compared with germline, one end of the junction differs, possibly owing to a read error. The chain has TRBV11-2 and TRBJ2-5; D gene uncertain. The CDR3 has 13 amino acids. Per the germline V gene, CDR1 is SGHAT and CDR2 is FQNNGV. CDR3 DNA sequence: TGTGCCAGCAGCTTTGAACGGGCGGAGATCCAGTACTTC. Its translation: CASSFERAEIQYF.

Points on this clonotype: The junction departs from the called germline gene at one end, perhaps through a read error. For the CDR3, the DNA is TGTACCAGCAGCCCCGGGACATGGGGTAACTACGAGCAGTACTTC. As protein: CTSSPGTWGNYEQYF. The chain employs TRBV11-3 and TRBJ2-7; D may be TRBD1 (6 bases). CDR3 length: 15 residues. CDR1 and CDR2 from the germline V gene are SGHNT and YENEEA.

Remarks on this clonotype: A single base separates this from a much larger clone, so it may be a read error. The V call is TRBV10-3, the J call TRBJ2-3; perhaps TRBD1 as D (6 bases). The CDR3 covers 14 residues. The germline CDR1 and CDR2 sequences are ENHRY and SYGVKD. CDR3 sequence reads: CAFSADRSTDTQYF. In nucleotides, the CDR3 is TGTGCCTTCAGTGCGGACAGAAGCACAGATACGCAGTATTTT.

This chain connects TRBV29-1 to TRBJ2-5; D ambiguous. Germline V CDR1 and CDR2: SQVTM, ANQGSEA. This CDR3 is 13 amino acids long. The germline V and J ends were trimmed by 8 bases and 6 bases, with 19 bases remaining between them. The CDR3 region has the DNA TGCAGCACTGAAGATCTAGTCCTGAAGACCCAGTACTTC. Encoded protein: CSTEDLVLKTQYF.

The chain combines TRBV7-9 with TRBJ2-5, with TRBD1 matching over 11 bases. Unmatched junction bases numbered 20, after V lost 4 bases and J lost 4 bases. This CDR3 is built from 20 residues. CDR1 is SEHNR, CDR2 FQNEAQ, per germline (reference sequence). CDR3 protein: CASSSTRLGTGGSFRETQYF. DNA of the CDR3: TGTGCCAGCAGCTCGACAAGGCTCGGGACAGGGGGTAGTTTTAGAGAGACCCAGTACTTC.

V gene TRBV7-9 combines with J gene TRBJ2-7, with 11 bases fitting TRBD1. The CDR3 runs 15 residues. Germline trimming cut 3 bases from V and 2 bases from J; bases unmatched to any gene: 3. Germline V gene data show CDR1 as SEHNR and CDR2 as FQNEAQ (reference sequence). The CDR3 loop is CASSFGDRGTYEQYF. CDR3 sequence (DNA): TGTGCCAGCAGCTTTGGGGACAGGGGGACCTACGAGCAGTACTTC.

About this clonotype: A junction boundary mismatches the germline segment, possibly from a read error. The V and J genes are TRBV11-2 and TRBJ2-3; 13 nucleotides agree with TRBD2. Germline-derived CDR1 and CDR2 are SGHAT and FQNNGV. The CDR3 sequence is 15 residues long. CDR3 loop: CASSSGLAGPDMQYF. The CDR3 bases are TGTGCAAGTAGCTCGGGACTAGCGGGACCAGATATGCAGTATTTT. The full variable domain, in which reference TRBV11-2 and TRBJ2-3 provide the parts outside the CDR3, is EAGVAQSPRYKIIEKRQSVAFWCNPISGHATLYWYQQILGQGPKLLIQFQNNGVVDDSQLPKDRFSAERLKGVDSTLKIQPAKLEDSAVYLCASSSGLAGPDMQYFGPGTRLTVL.

This clonotype was seen at least ten times. The genes are TRBV6-5 and TRBJ1-5; weak D call: TRBD1 (5 bases). Germline V lookup: CDR1 MNHEY, CDR2 SVGAGI. Trimming stripped 6 bases from V and 0 bases from J, with 18 bases between. This CDR3 has 17 amino acids. The CDR3 loop is CASSLRGGADSNQPQHF. CDR3 DNA: TGTGCCAGCAGCTTACGGGGTGGGGCGGATAGCAATCAGCCCCAGCATTTT.

Of note for this clonotype: A single base separates this from a much larger clone, so it may be a read error. V is TRBV2 and J is TRBJ2-1; D not resolved. The V end lost 3 bases, the J end lost 8 bases, and 8 bases lay between the germline ends. CDR1 and CDR2 (germline): SNHLY, FYNNEI. The CDR3 extends over 12 amino acids. CDR3 coding DNA: TGTGCCAGCAGTGAGGTGGTAGATGAGCAGTTCTTC. As protein: CASSEVVDEQFF.

As for this clonotype: An end of the junction differs from the germline gene, which may be a read error. The rearrangement uses TRBV7-9 and TRBJ2-7, with a tentative D call TRBD1 (6 bases). Germline CDR1 reads SEHNR; CDR2 reads FQNEAQ (reference sequence). The CDR3 is 13 amino acids. CDR3 bases: TGTGCCAGCTCCCGGGGCAGGGACAACGAGCAGTGCTTC. It translates to CASSRGRDNEQCF.

On this clonotype itself: Just one base apart from a much larger clone, this may be a read error. The chain employs TRBV29-1 and TRBJ1-2, with 10 bases that match TRBD1. CDR1 SQVTM and CDR2 ANQGSEA come from the germline V gene. The CDR3 contains 14 residues. Trimming took 6 bases from V and 4 from J; bases not matched to a gene: 8. The CDR3 DNA reads as TGCAGCGTGAGGGGGACAGGGGTACGCTATGGCTACACCTTC. Translated: CSVRGTGVRYGYTF. Complete variable domain (other parts from reference TRBV29-1 and TRBJ1-2): SAVISQKPSRDICQRGTSLTIQCQVDSQVTMMFWYRQQPGQSLTLIATANQGSEATYESGFVIDKFPISRPNLTFSTLTVSNMSPEDSSIYLCSVRGTGVRYGYTFGSGTRLTVV.

This clonotype was observed many times. The CDR3 DNA reads TGTGCCAGCAGCCTGAGAGGGGGAGGGAGGGCAGATACGCAGTATTTT. Translation: CASSLRGGGRADTQYF. The V and J genes are TRBV11-3 and TRBJ2-3; D perhaps matches TRBD2 (7 bases). Trimming cost V 5 bases and J 4 bases, with 19 bases left between them. The CDR3 runs 16 residues. Germline V gene lookup returns CDR1 SGHNT and CDR2 YENEEA.

This clonotype appeared many times. This chain joins TRBV10-3 and TRBJ1-1; 7 bases line up with TRBD1. This CDR3 is 14 amino acids long. After removal of 6 bases from V and 1 base from J, the junction contained 5 bases not matched to a gene. Germline V CDR1 and CDR2: ENHRY, SYGVKD. The CDR3 region has the DNA TGTGCCATCAGAGGGACAGACCGGAACACTGAAGCTTTCTTT. It translates to CAIRGTDRNTEAFF.

For this clonotype: One end of the junction fails to match germline, which may point to a read error. This rearrangement joins TRBV5-1 to TRBJ2-3; 13 nucleotides line up with TRBD2. Germline V gene sequence: CDR1 SGHRS, CDR2 YFSETQ. There are 16 residues in the CDR3. As DNA, the CDR3 is TGCGACAGCAGCTGGGGGACTAGCGGGACCACAGATACGCAGTATTTT. Translated: CDSSWGTSGTTDTQYF.

Note on this clonotype: A much bigger clone sits one base away, suggesting this may be a read error. This rearrangement joins TRBV4-1 to TRBJ1-3; D unresolved. Germline CDR1 and CDR2: MGHRA and YSYEKL. The CDR3 consists of 13 residues. The CDR3 sequence is CACSGISGNTIYF. Here the CDR3 DNA reads TGCGCCTGCAGCGGCATCTCTGGAAACACCATATATTTT.

This clonotype was observed once. This may be a read error, as it is one base from a much larger clone. This sequence joins TRBV6-6 and TRBJ2-5, with 9 bases fitting TRBD2. Germline values: CDR1 MNHNY, CDR2 SVGAGI (reference sequence). CDR3 size: 15 residues. The CDR3 protein is CASSQTSGGQETHYF. The CDR3 DNA follows: TGTGCCAGCAGTCAGACGAGCGGGGGGCAAGAGACCCACTACTTC.

The chain joins TRBV11-2 to TRBJ2-5; the D gene is possibly TRBD2 (7 bases). This CDR3 region has 16 residues. The V and J ends lost 7 bases and 5 bases respectively, with 23 bases between them. The germline gives CDR1 SGHAT, CDR2 FQNNGV. The CDR3: CASTEGGGATFETQYF. CDR3 nucleotides: TGTGCCAGCACCGAGGGGGGGGGCGCAACGTTTGAGACCCAGTACTTC.

This clonotype has just one count. A much larger clone lies a single base off, so this may be a read error. The chain is built from TRBV4-1 and TRBJ1-1; no clear D gene. CDR3 length: 13 amino acids. The germline CDR1 and CDR2 sequences are MGHRA and YSYEKL. The CDR3 sequence is CSSSRGPESEAFF. CDR3 nucleotides: TGCTCCAGCAGCCGTGGACCCGAATCCGAAGCTTTCTTT.

Concerning this clonotype: This may stem from a read error, because a much larger clone lies one nucleotide away. The genes are TRBV29-1 and TRBJ1-2; TRBD1 aligns across 7 bases. This CDR3 has 13 amino acids. Germline V gives CDR1 SQVTM, CDR2 ANQGSEA. The chain's CDR3 is CSVGTGLIDGYAF. In DNA, the CDR3 is TGCAGCGTTGGGACAGGCCTAATCGATGGCTACGCCTTC.

This clonotype was observed once. The V gene is TRBV11-3, the J gene TRBJ2-1, with TRBD2 identical over 8 bases. Germline V lookup: CDR1 SGHNT, CDR2 YENEEA. The CDR3 totals 19 residues. The V segment lost 0 bases and the J segment 0 bases; nucleotides outside the gene matches: 10. The CDR3 reads CASSLETNGRARSYNEQFF. DNA for the CDR3: TGTGCCAGCAGCTTAGAGACTAACGGGAGGGCTCGCTCCTACAATGAGCAGTTCTTC.

This chain connects TRBV24-1 to TRBJ2-3; 9 nucleotides align to TRBD2. CDR1 KGHDR and CDR2 SFDVKD come from the germline V gene. This CDR3 is built from 15 residues. Losses at the gene ends were 7 bases for V and 3 bases for J; bases not matched to a gene: 7. CDR3 coding DNA: TGTGCCACCAGCAATAGCGGGAGCGGAACAGATACGCAGTATTTT. Residues: CATSNSGSGTDTQYF.

Turning to this clonotype: Sequence at one end of the junction differs from germline and may be a read error. The gene calls are TRBV10-1 and TRBJ2-3, with 8 bases identical to TRBD1. The CDR3 runs to 15 residues. Germline CDR1 is WNHNN and CDR2 is SYGVQD (reference sequence). CDR3 nucleotides: TGCGCCAGCAGTTCCGGACAGGGAAGGTTAGATACTCAGTATTTT. Translation: CASSSGQGRLDTQYF.

As concerns this clonotype: The CDR3 ends on some other residue instead of the conserved phenylalanine or tryptophan, so this is likely a read error. No DNA is shown, since the ends of the CDR3 on it are uncertain; the CDR3 is the one TCRdb lists. The chain has TRBV29-1 and TRBJ2-1. Including both end residues, the CDR3 is 13 amino acids long. Per germline, CDR1 SQVTM and CDR2 ANQGSEA. The CDR3 region is CCVTPFSYNEQLL.